A single sample gave rise to the 2 T cell receptor beta chains below, sequenced in a study of PD-1 blockade in classical Hodgkin lymphoma. Time point specified: newly diagnosed, previously untreated cHL patient sample. Magnetic negative selection of thawed PBMCs yielded the CD8+ T cells. Libraries were prepared by immunoSEQ multiplex PCR; TCRdb keeps only in-frame clonotypes and omits some of them. The table shows about 3,200 clones, with around 70% occurring only once. The specimen was CD8+ T cells from blood. These receptors were obtained from a human donor with classical Hodgkin lymphoma.

This chain links TRBV6-5 with TRBJ2-1; TRBD2 might be the D (6 bases). CDR1 is MNHEY, CDR2 SVGAGI, per germline. V was cut by 5 bases and J by 3 bases, with 11 bases left in between. CDR3 length: 14 amino acids. For the CDR3, the DNA is TGTGCCAGCAGTAGATCGGGAGTCTACAATGAGCAGTTCTTC. Translating gives CASSRSGVYNEQFF.

The gene calls are TRBV21-1 and TRBJ1-1. TRBV21-1 is classified as a pseudogene. The CDR3 is 12 amino acids. As DNA, the CDR3 is TGTGCCAGCAGCCCGACGGGAGGGGAAGCTTTCTTT. This sequence encodes CASSPTGGEAFF.